These T cell receptor beta chains were read from a single sample in a study of CD8+CD57+ T cells in acquired aplastic anemia. TCRdb re-called the reads with MiXCR, one entry per CDR3 protein. The table shows around 500,000 distinct CDR3 sequences, with about a third occurring only once. Sequenced sample: sorted CD4+, CD8+, or CD8+CD57+ T cells (not recorded which) from PBMCs. The receptors were gathered from a human donor with aplastic anemia. Both conserved end residues are part of each CDR3. D genes are given only for firm matches. The size entry is marked missing in some rows and otherwise reads once, few, many or a size class.

v_gene	d_gene	abundance	j_gene	CDR3nt	CDR3aa
TRBV6-1	.	.	TRBJ2-1	TGTGCCAGCCTCCCCAACCCGGATAGAACCCATGAGCAGTTCTTC	CASLPNPDRTHEQFF
TRBV20-1	TRBD2	.	TRBJ2-5	TGCAGTGCTAGAGAGGTTAGCGGGGAAGAGACCCAGTACTTC	CSAREVSGEETQYF
TRBV27	.	.	TRBJ2-4	TGTGCCAGCAGTCCCCCCTTTATCAAAAACATTCAGTACTTC	CASSPPFIKNIQYF
TRBV10-3	TRBD2	many	TRBJ2-5	TGTGCCATCAGTGAGTCGATGGGGGGGGAGACCCAGTACTTC	CAISESMGGETQYF
TRBV18	.	.	TRBJ1-6	TGTGCCAGCTCACCACTTCAGGGATCCAATTCACCCCTCCACTTT	CASSPLQGSNSPLHF
TRBV19	.	.	TRBJ2-1	TGTGCCAGTAGTCCCCCCCGAGGGAGAAGTTCCTACAATGAGCAGTTCTTC	CASSPPRGRSSYNEQFF
TRBV2	TRBD1	many	TRBJ2-7	TGTGCCAGCGCCGGACAGGGAGCCTACGAGCAGTACTTC	CASAGQGAYEQYF
TRBV6-2/TRBV6-3	TRBD1	.	TRBJ2-6	TGTGCCAGCAGTTACGCTAGGGACAGGGTGTACGGGGCCAACGTCCTGACTTTC	CASSYARDRVYGANVLTF
TRBV7-2	.	many	TRBJ2-7	TGTGCCAGCAGCTTAGCTCTAGCGTGGGCCTACGAGCAGTACTTC	CASSLALAWAYEQYF
TRBV10-2	TRBD1	many	TRBJ1-1	TGCGCCAGCAGGATAAGACAGGGGGCTGAAGCTTTCTTT	CASRIRQGAEAFF
TRBV25-1	TRBD1	many	TRBJ1-1	TGTGCCAGCAGTGATGGGGGCAGGGGGCTTGGGGCTGAAGCTTTCTTT	CASSDGGRGLGAEAFF
TRBV6-1	.	.	TRBJ1-6	TGTGCCAGCAGCCCCGATGGGGGCGCGGGTTCACCCCTCCACTTT	CASSPDGGAGSPLHF
TRBV19	TRBD2	.	TRBJ2-1	TGTGCCAGTAGTATAGCTAGCGGGGGGGCTGGGGAGCAGTTCTTC	CASSIASGGAGEQFF
TRBV20-1	.	many	TRBJ2-5	TGCAGTGCCTATGAACAGGGTGGGACCCAGTACTTC	CSAYEQGGTQYF
TRBV11-2	TRBD1	few	TRBJ2-2	TGTGCCAGCAGCTTGGGACAGGGGGCAGGCACCGGGGAGCTGTTTTTT	CASSLGQGAGTGELFF
TRBV7-9	.	.	TRBJ2-7	TGTGCCAGCAGCCCCTTCGGGACAGACCAATTTGGGGGGGGAAGGACCTACGAGCAGTACTTC	CASSPFGTDQFGGGRTYEQYF
TRBV14	.	.	TRBJ1-4	TGTGCCAGCAGCCAAGAACCAGTTAATGAAAAACTGTTTTTT	CASSQEPVNEKLFF